The 10 T cell receptor beta chains listed next were all sequenced from one sample in a study of Tregs in tolerant kidney transplant recipients. The repertoire was sequenced with immunoSEQ multiplex PCR; TCRdb's copy has only in-frame clones and lacks some. The table has around 19,000 clones, 75% to 85% seen once. Material for sequencing was Tregs from blood. The receptors come from a human donor in good health.

This clone showed up just once. The chain joins TRBV6-5 to TRBJ2-5, with D possibly matching TRBD1 (5 bases). The germline V and J ends were trimmed by 0 bases and 4 bases, with 12 bases remaining between them. The V gene's germline CDR1 is MNHEY and CDR2 SVGAGI. The CDR3 is made up of 15 amino acids. The CDR3 DNA sequence: TGTGCCAGCAGTTACTCAGGAGTCCAGGGAGAGACCCAGTACTTC. Protein: CASSYSGVQGETQYF.

V and J are TRBV5-1 and TRBJ1-3; 10 bases fit TRBD1. The CDR3 runs 16 residues. Germline V CDR1 and CDR2: SGHRS, YFSETQ. V lost 5 bases, J lost 4 bases, and 9 bases stayed unmatched. CDR3 sequence (DNA): TGCGCCAGCAGGGGACAGGGGCGAGGTCTGGGAAACACCATATATTTT. It is translated as CASRGQGRGLGNTIYF. The full variable domain, completed using reference TRBV5-1 and TRBJ1-3, is KAGVTQTPRYLIKTRGQQVTLSCSPISGHRSVSWYQQTPGQGLQFLFEYFSETQRNKGNFPGRFSGRQFSNSRSEMNVSTLELGDSALYLCASRGQGRGLGNTIYFGEGSWLTVV.

The CDR3 loop reads CSARKAGELFF. The CDR3 nucleotides are TGCAGTGCTAGGAAAGCCGGGGAGCTGTTTTTT. This chain joins TRBV20-1 and TRBJ2-2; D not certain. CDR1 is DFQATT and CDR2 is SNEGSKA in the germline V gene (reference sequence). The length of the CDR3 is 11 residues. V was clipped by 3 bases and J by 6 bases, with 5 bases between them.

The V call is TRBV6-6, the J call TRBJ1-5; D is unresolved. Germline V gene data show CDR1 as MNHNY and CDR2 as SVGAGI (reference sequence). This CDR3 is built from 12 residues. V was pared by 5 bases and J by 10 bases, with 12 bases between. CDR3 sequence: CASSRTLGPQHF. The CDR3 nucleotides read TGTGCCAGCAGTCGAACCTTAGGCCCCCAGCATTTT.

The chain uses TRBV9 and TRBJ1-3, with unresolved D. The ends were cut back, 0 bases at V and 4 bases at J, with 5 bases in the middle. In germline, CDR1 is SGDLS, CDR2 YYNGEE. The CDR3 consists of 13 residues. CDR3 in amino acids: CASSVGRGNTIYF. The CDR3 nucleotides are TGTGCCAGCAGCGTAGGACGCGGAAACACCATATATTTT.

The V call is TRBV5-1, the J call TRBJ2-3; D is undetermined. V lost 7 bases and J 6 bases, leaving 12 bases between the germline ends. The CDR3 contains 12 residues. Germline-derived CDR1 and CDR2 are SGHRS and YFSETQ. The CDR3 DNA sequence: TGCGCCAGCCGGCTTGACGGGGATACGCAGTATTTT. As protein: CASRLDGDTQYF.

The chain uses TRBV30 and TRBJ2-5, with D tentatively TRBD2 (6 bases). Per germline, CDR1 GTSNPN and CDR2 SVGIG (reference sequence). V lost 3 bases, J lost 4 bases, and 12 bases lay in between. The CDR3 runs to 13 residues. The CDR3 here is CAWRPPGVETQYF. For the CDR3, the DNA is TGTGCCTGGAGGCCTCCGGGGGTAGAGACCCAGTACTTC.

J is TRBJ1-5 and V is TRBV28; 7 nucleotides match TRBD1. Germline CDR1 is MDHEN and CDR2 is SYDVKM. V dropped 6 bases and J dropped 4; count of bases not matched to a gene: 9. The length of the CDR3 is 15 residues. CDR3 nucleotides: TGTGCCAGCAGACCCAGGACAGGAAGGAATCAGCCCCAGCATTTT. This translates into CASRPRTGRNQPQHF. The full variable domain, in which reference TRBV28 and TRBJ1-5 provide the parts outside the CDR3, is DVKVTQSSRYLVKRTGEKVFLECVQDMDHENMFWYRQDPGLGLRLIYFSYDVKMKEKGDIPEGYSVSREKKERFSLILESASTNQTSMYLCASRPRTGRNQPQHFGDGTRLSIL.

The rearrangement joins TRBV10-2 to TRBJ2-3; a possible D gene is TRBD2 (6 bases). V shed 3 bases and J shed 1 base, with 17 bases lying between them. The CDR3 extends over 17 amino acids. The germline V gene has CDR1 WSHSY and CDR2 SAAADI. For the CDR3, the DNA is TGCGCCAGCAGTGACGGGAGAAGGGCCGGGGGCACAGATACGCAGTATTTT. This encodes CASSDGRRAGGTDTQYF.

This sequence joins TRBV18 and TRBJ2-7; D might be TRBD1 (6 bases). The CDR3 covers 13 residues. Looked up from germline, CDR1 is KGHSH and CDR2 is LQKENI. Trimming took off 3 bases at V and 7 bases at J, with 13 bases between the two ends. CDR3 residues: CASSPGTSREQYF. In DNA form, the CDR3 reads TGTGCCAGCTCACCTGGGACATCACGGGAGCAGTACTTC.